This T cell receptor (beta chain) is drawn from a study of a mutant IDH1 vaccine in newly diagnosed glioma. Study in general: Former treatment meant radiotherapy, temozolomide, or both; the majority had gotten both.

General study results and limits: It was 80% to 95% of patients that developed vaccine-induced immune responses. No link was apparently found between pseudoprogression and changes in top peripheral T cell clonotypes.

Time point given: baseline, week 1 (first vaccination visit). Described treatment: pre-vaccination baseline after standard-of-care therapy. As to this clone: Its antigen is currently unknown.

Germline V gives CDR1 MNHNS, CDR2 SASEGT. CDR3 size: 15 residues. V was clipped by 6 bases and J by 3 bases, with 18 bases between them. Libraries were prepared by immunoSEQ multiplex PCR; TCRdb keeps only in-frame clonotypes and omits some of them. The sample contains over 45,000 clones, 75% to 95% of which appear only once. The rearrangement uses TRBV6-1 and TRBJ2-7; possible D gene TRBD1, 6 bases. This TCR was sampled from a man in his forties or fifties with glioma. This sample comprised PBMCs, obtained from a glioma patient treated with radiotherapy, temozolomide or both. This CDR3 is CASRQDRQTHYEQYF. The CDR3 DNA follows: TGTGCCAGCAGGCAAGACAGGCAAACACACTACGAGCAGTACTTC.